A selection of T cell receptor beta chains follows, all from one sample in a study of T cell responses to AZD1222 COVID-19 vaccine. Assay: immunoSEQ multiplex PCR; the TCRdb copy retains only in-frame clones and omits some. The table shows around 200,000 clones, with around 94% occurring only once. This material consisted of peripheral blood, taken 28 days after the second AZD1222 dose. The receptors were gathered from an adult who received the AZD1222 COVID-19 vaccine. The conserved cysteine and the conserved F or W are not part of the CDR3 here. Each record gives: D gene, V gene, J gene, CDR3 protein. A D gene is named only where the DNA matches it firmly.

-,TRBV4-3,TRBJ1-3,ASSLGTGDGNTIY
TRBD1,TRBV4-3,TRBJ2-7,ASSPGQASYEQY
-,TRBV18,TRBJ2-7,ASSPARAYEQY
-,TRBV19,TRBJ1-5,ASTDTGTPRLAQH
-,TRBV5-6,TRBJ1-1,ASSLTGSAPSADTEAF
-,TRBV18,TRBJ1-5,ASSPQGNQPQH
TRBD1,TRBV28,TRBJ2-1,ASSLPGQGVYNEQF
TRBD1,TRBV24-1,TRBJ2-1,ATSGTGDFGEQF
-,TRBV7-3,TRBJ2-7,ASSLTPGGEQY
TRBD2,TRBV5-5,TRBJ2-3,ASSLLAGGPISTDTQY
TRBD1,TRBV19,TRBJ2-7,ASSPPGQSSYEQY
-,TRBV6-5,TRBJ2-3,ASSYTSLGLSTQY
-,TRBV7-9,TRBJ1-2,ASSLEGGTYGYT
-,TRBV29-1,TRBJ2-1,SVVGLAGEF
-,TRBV27,TRBJ2-7,ASSLISGTSYEQY
-,TRBV10-3,TRBJ2-5,AISESEETQY
-,TRBV7-2,TRBJ2-5,ASSFMGERETQY
TRBD1,TRBV2,TRBJ1-1,ASRVPGQGGNTEAF
-,TRBV30,TRBJ1-5,AWSVGSDGPQH
-,TRBV6-5,TRBJ1-5,ATGLAPNQPQH
-,TRBV28,TRBJ2-3,ASRAPLGGTDTQY
-,TRBV12-3/TRBV12-4,TRBJ2-7,ASSLSTEQY
TRBD2,TRBV6-5,TRBJ2-1,ASSSRLAGRNNEQF
TRBD1,TRBV11-2,TRBJ2-7,ASSLAGQFYEQY
TRBD1,TRBV5-3,TRBJ2-7,ARSFLTGGDYEQY
-,TRBV3-1/TRBV3-2,TRBJ1-1,ASSPISNTEAF
-,TRBV12-3/TRBV12-4,TRBJ2-7,ASSSLGEQY
-,TRBV6-6,TRBJ2-1,ASSHPGQTAYEQF
-,TRBV27,TRBJ1-1,ASSGRGHTEAF
-,TRBV5-6,TRBJ2-7,ASSLVPTYEQY
-,TRBV24-1,TRBJ1-2,ATSEPVRDKYGYT
-,TRBV29-1,TRBJ1-4,SARSERTNEKLF
-,TRBV6-4,TRBJ2-1,ASSDSGGVLNEQF
TRBD1,TRBV18,TRBJ2-1,ASSVAGTGDYEQF
TRBD1,TRBV6-5,TRBJ2-7,ASSLYRGSGEQY
-,TRBV10-1,TRBJ1-6,ASSESASDRPNFFYNSPLH
-,TRBV11-3,TRBJ1-4,ASSLDATVGGEKLF
TRBD2,TRBV18,TRBJ2-7,ASSRQREGRSEQY